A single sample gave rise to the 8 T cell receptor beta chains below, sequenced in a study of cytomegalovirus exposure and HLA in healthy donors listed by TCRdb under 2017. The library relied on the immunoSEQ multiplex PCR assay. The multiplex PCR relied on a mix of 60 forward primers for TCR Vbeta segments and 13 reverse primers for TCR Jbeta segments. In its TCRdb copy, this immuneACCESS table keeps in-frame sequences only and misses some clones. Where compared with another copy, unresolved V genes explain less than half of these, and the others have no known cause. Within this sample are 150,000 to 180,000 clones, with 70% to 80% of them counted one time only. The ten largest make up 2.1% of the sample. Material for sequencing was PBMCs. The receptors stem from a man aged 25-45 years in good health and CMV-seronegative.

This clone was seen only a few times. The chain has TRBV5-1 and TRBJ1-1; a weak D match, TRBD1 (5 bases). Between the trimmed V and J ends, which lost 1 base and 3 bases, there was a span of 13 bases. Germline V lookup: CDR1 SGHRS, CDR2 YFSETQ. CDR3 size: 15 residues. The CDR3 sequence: CASSLRQPSDTEAFF. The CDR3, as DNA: TGCGCCAGCAGCTTGAGACAGCCCTCGGACACTGAAGCTTTCTTT.

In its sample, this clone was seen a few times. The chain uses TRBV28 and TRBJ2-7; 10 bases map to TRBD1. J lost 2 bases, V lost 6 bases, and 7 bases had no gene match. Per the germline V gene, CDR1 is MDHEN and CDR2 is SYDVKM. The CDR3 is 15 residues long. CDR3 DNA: TGTGCCAGCAGCCCCCCCGGACAGGGGGCCTACGAGCAGTACTTC. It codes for CASSPPGQGAYEQYF.

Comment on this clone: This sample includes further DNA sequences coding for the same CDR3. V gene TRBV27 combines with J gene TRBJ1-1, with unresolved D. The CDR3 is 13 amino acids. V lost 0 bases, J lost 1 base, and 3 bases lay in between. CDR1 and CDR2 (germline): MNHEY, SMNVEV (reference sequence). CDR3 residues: CASSLSRNTEAFF. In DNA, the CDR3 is TGTGCCAGCAGTTTATCTAGGAACACTGAAGCTTTCTTT.

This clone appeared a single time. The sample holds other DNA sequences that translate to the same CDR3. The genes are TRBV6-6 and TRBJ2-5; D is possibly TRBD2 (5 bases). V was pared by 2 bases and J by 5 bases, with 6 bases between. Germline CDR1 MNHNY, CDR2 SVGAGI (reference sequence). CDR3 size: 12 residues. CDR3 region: CASSYGGETQYF. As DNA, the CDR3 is TGTGCCAGCAGTTACGGCGGGGAGACCCAGTACTTC.

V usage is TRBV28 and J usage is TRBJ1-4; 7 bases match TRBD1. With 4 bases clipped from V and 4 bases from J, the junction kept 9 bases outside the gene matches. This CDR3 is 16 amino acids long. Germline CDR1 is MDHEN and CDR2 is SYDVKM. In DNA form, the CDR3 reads TGTGCCAGCAGTTCCCCCGAGGGGACAGTTAATGAAAAACTGTTTTTT. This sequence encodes CASSSPEGTVNEKLFF.

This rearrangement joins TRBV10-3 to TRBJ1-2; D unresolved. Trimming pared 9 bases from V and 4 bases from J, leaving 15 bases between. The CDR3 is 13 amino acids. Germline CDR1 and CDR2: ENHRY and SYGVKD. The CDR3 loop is CAIGQREIYGYTF. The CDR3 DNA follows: TGTGCCATAGGGCAACGGGAAATCTATGGCTACACCTTC.

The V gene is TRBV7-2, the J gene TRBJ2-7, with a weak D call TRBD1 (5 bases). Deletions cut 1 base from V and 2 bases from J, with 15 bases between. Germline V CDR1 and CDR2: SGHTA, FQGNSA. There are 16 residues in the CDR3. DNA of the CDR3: TGTGCCAGCAGCTTAGTCGGTCAGGGAATCCCCTACGAGCAGTACTTC. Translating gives CASSLVGQGIPYEQYF.

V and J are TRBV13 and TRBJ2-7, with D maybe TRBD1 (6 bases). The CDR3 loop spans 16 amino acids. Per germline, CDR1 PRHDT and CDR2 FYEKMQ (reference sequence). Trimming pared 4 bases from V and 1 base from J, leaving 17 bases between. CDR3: CASSWGGQGLSYEQYF. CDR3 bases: TGTGCCAGCAGCTGGGGTGGGCAGGGGTTGTCCTACGAGCAGTACTTC.